One sample yielded the 3 T cell receptor beta chains listed below, sequenced in a study of early T cells in non-severe SARS-CoV-2 infection. Each CDR3 protein is one row after TCRdb ran MiXCR on the 5' RACE reads. The table lists roughly 40,000 distinct CDR3 sequences, roughly 7.1% of them singletons. Sequencing was carried out using whole blood. The receptors come from an adult who was a healthcare worker with PCR-confirmed SARS-CoV-2 infection or an uninfected control (not recorded which).

This clonotype has ten or more counts. V usage is TRBV4-1 and J usage is TRBJ1-5; no firm D call. The CDR3 has 19 residues. Trimming left V 2 bases short and J 1 base short, with 21 bases between. In germline, CDR1 is MGHRA, CDR2 YSYEKL. Written as DNA, the CDR3 is TGCGCCAGCAGCCAATGGGGAATGGCGGAGGTTAGGAGCAATCAGCCCCAGCATTTT. Translated, it gives CASSQWGMAEVRSNQPQHF.

This clonotype was found many times. This chain joins TRBV5-4 and TRBJ2-1; 11 bases match TRBD1. V trimming: 3 bases; J trimming: 4 bases; junction bases outside the gene matches: 3. The germline V gene encodes CDR1 SGHNT and CDR2 YYREEE (reference sequence). The CDR3 is 15 residues long. In DNA form, the CDR3 reads TGTGCCAGCAGCTCGGACAGGGGGCCGTACAATGAGCAGTTCTTC. Encoded protein: CASSSDRGPYNEQFF.

This clonotype was detected ten times or more. The CDR3 DNA reads as TGTGCCAGCTTCGCGGGCCCCGTCGGGACAGATACGCAGTATTTT. As protein: CASFAGPVGTDTQYF. V gene TRBV6-1 combines with J gene TRBJ2-3; weak D call: TRBD2 (5 bases). The V end lost 8 bases, the J end lost 3 bases, and 18 bases lay between the germline ends. Germline CDR1 and CDR2: MNHNS and SASEGT. The CDR3 is made up of 15 amino acids.